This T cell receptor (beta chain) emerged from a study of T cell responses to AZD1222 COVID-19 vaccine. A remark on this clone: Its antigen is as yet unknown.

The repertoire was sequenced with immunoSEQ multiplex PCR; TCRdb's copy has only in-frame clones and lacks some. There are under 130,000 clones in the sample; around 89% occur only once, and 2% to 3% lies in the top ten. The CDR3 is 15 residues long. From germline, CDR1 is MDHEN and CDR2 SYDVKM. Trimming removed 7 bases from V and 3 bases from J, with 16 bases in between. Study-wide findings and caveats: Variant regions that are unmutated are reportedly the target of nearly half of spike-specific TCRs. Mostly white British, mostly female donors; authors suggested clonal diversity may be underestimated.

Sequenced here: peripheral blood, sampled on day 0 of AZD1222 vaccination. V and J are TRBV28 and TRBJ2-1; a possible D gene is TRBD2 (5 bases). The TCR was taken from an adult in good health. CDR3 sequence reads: CASTGPASFYNEQFF. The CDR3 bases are TGTGCCAGCACCGGGCCCGCTAGCTTCTACAATGAGCAGTTCTTC.